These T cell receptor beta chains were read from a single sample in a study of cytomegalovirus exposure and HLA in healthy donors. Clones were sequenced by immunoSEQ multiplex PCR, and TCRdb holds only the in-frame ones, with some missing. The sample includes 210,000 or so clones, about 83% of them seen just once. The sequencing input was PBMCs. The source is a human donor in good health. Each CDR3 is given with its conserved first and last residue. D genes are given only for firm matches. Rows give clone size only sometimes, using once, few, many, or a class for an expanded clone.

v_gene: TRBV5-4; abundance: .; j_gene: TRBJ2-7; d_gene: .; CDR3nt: TGTGCCAGCAGCCTAGGTGGGGGACAAGTCTACGAGCAGTACTTC; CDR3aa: CASSLGGGQVYEQYF
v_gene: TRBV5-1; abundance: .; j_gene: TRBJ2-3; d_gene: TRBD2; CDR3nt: TGCGCCAGCAGCTCCGGGACTAGCGGTACAGATACGCAGTATTTT; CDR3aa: CASSSGTSGTDTQYF
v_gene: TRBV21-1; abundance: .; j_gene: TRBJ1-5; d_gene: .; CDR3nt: TGTGCCAGCAGCAAGACAGGAGACCGCAATCAGCCCCAGCATTTT; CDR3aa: CASSKTGDRNQPQHF
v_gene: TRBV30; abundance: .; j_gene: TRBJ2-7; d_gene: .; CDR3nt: TGTGCCTGGAGCCTAGGCTCCTACGAGCAGTACTTC; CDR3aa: CAWSLGSYEQYF
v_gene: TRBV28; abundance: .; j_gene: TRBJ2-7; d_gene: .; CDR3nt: TGTGCCAGCAGTTCGGACTCCGCCTCCTACGAGCAGTACTTC; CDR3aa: CASSSDSASYEQYF
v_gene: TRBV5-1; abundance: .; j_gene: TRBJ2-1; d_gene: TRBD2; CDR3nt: TGCGCCAGCAGCTTGGGGAGGACTAGGGACAATGAGCAGTTCTTC; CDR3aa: CASSLGRTRDNEQFF
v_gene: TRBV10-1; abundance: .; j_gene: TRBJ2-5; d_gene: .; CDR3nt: TGCGCCAGCAGCCCCGGACAGTATCAAGAGACCCAGTACTTC; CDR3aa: CASSPGQYQETQYF
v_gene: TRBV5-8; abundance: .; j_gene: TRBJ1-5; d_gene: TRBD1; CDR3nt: TGTGCCAGCAGCTTCGGGACAGTCGTGAATCAGCCCCAGCATTTT; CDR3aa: CASSFGTVVNQPQHF
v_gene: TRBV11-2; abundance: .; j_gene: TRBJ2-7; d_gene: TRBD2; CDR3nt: TGTGCCAGCAGGACTAGCGGGAGAGGGACCTACGAGCAGTACTTC; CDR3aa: CASRTSGRGTYEQYF
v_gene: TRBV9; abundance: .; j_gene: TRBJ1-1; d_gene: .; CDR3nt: TGTGCCAGCAGCGCGGGACATAGCACTGAAGCTTTCTTT; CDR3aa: CASSAGHSTEAFF
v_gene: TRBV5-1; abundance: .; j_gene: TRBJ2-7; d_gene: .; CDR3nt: TGCGCCAGCAGCTTGGGGGCCGACAGATACGAGCAGTACTTC; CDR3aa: CASSLGADRYEQYF
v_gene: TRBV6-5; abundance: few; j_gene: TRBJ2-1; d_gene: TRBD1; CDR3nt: TGTGCCAGCAGTCGACAGGGTGGGTACAATGAGCAGTTCTTC; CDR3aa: CASSRQGGYNEQFF
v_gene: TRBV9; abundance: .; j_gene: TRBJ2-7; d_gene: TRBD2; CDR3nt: TGTGCCAGCAGCCCCCTGGGAGGGGTTGTAGACGAGCAGTACTTC; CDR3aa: CASSPLGGVVDEQYF
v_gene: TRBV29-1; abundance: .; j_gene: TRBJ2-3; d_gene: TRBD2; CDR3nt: TGCACCGGGGGGGCAGGAGATACGCAGTATTTT; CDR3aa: CTGGAGDTQYF
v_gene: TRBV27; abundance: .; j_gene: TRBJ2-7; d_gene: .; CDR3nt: TGTGCCAGCAGTACAGGGTCGAACGAGCAGTACTTC; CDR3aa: CASSTGSNEQYF
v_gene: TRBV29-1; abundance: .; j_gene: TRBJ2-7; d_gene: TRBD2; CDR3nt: TGCAGCGTTGAAGAGGGGACTACCTACGAGCAGTACTTC; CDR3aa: CSVEEGTTYEQYF
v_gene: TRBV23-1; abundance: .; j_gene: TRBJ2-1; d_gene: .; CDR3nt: TGCGCCAGCACCCTGCACGGGGAGGAGCAGTTCTTC; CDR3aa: CASTLHGEEQFF
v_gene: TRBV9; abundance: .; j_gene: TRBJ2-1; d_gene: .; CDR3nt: TGTGCCAGCAGCGTAACCCGGGCGGGGCGGTCCTACAATGAGCAGTTCTTC; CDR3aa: CASSVTRAGRSYNEQFF
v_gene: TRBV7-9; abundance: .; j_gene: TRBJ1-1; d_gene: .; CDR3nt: TGTTCCAGCAGCCCCTGGGGAGGGCTGAACACTGAAGCTTTCTTT; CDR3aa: CSSSPWGGLNTEAFF
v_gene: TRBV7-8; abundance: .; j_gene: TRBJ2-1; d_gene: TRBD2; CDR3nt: TGTGCCAGCAGCCGAGCTCAGCGGGAGGGAGGATTGCAGTTCTTC; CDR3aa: CASSRAQREGGLQFF
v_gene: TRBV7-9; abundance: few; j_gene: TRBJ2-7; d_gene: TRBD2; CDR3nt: TGTGCCAGCAGCTTCACGGGAGGGGGAGGGCTCTACGAGCAGTACTTC; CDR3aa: CASSFTGGGGLYEQYF
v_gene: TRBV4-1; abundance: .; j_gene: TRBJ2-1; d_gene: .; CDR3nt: TGCGCCAGCAGCCGGATCGTCGAGCCCGCGGGTGAGCAGTTCTTC; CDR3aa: CASSRIVEPAGEQFF
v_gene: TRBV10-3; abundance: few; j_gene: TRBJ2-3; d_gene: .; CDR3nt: TGTGCCATCAGGGGCGGCGGGAACACAGATACGCAGTATTTT; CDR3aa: CAIRGGGNTDTQYF
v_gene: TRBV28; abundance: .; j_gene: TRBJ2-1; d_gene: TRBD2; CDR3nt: TGTGCCAGCAGGAGAACTAGGACTAGCGGGACGGGACGTCGACAGTTCTTC; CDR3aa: CASRRTRTSGTGRRQFF
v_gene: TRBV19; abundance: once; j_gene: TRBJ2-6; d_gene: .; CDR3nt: TGTGCCAGTAGTAGCCGACAGAACCTTGGGGCCAACGTCCTGACTTTC; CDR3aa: CASSSRQNLGANVLTF
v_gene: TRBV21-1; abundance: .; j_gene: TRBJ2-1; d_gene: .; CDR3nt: TGTGCCAGCAGCAAGGGACAGAGCTCCTACAATGAGCAGTTCTTC; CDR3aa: CASSKGQSSYNEQFF
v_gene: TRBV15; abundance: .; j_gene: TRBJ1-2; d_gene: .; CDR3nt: TGTGCCACCAGCAGAGAAGTCCTTTGGGTGACGGGAAACTATGGCTACACCTTC; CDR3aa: CATSREVLWVTGNYGYTF
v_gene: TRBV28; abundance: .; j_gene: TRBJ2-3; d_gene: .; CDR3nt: TGTGCCAGCAGTTTAGACAGAGGAGAAGATACGCAGTATTTT; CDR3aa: CASSLDRGEDTQYF
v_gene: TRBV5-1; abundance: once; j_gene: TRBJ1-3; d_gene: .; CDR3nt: TGCGCCAGCAGCCTTGCAGGCGGAAACACCATATATTTT; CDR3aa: CASSLAGGNTIYF